One and the same sample provided the 27 T cell receptor beta chains below, sequenced in a study of cytomegalovirus exposure and HLA in healthy donors. Both 60 Vbeta primers and 13 Jbeta primers went into the PCR. Some clones are missing from TCRdb's copy, which holds only in-frame ones; the method was immunoSEQ multiplex PCR. Altogether 130,000 or so clones are present, around 8.5% being singletons, with the ten largest covering 5.5%. Sequenced: PBMCs. These receptors were obtained from a man between 40 and 49 years old in good health and CMV-seronegative.

Notes on this clone: Germline and junction disagree at one end, which may indicate a read error. This chain links TRBV11-2 with TRBJ2-1; a possible D gene is TRBD2 (6 bases). CDR1 and CDR2 (germline): SGHAT, FQNNGV. The length of the CDR3 is 16 residues. CDR3 residues: CASSVLGLESYNGQFF. CDR3 nucleotide sequence: TGTGCCAGCAGCGTATTGGGACTGGAGAGTTACAATGGGCAGTTCTTC.

The sample holds a few counts of this clone. The rearrangement links TRBV29-1 to TRBJ2-7; the D gene is possibly TRBD2 (6 bases). With 5 bases removed from V and 2 bases from J, the gap between germline ends came to 13 bases. Per germline, CDR1 SQVTM and CDR2 ANQGSEA. This CDR3 is built from 13 residues. The DNA for the CDR3 is TGCAGCGTTCCCGGAGGGTACCCCTACGAGCAGTACTTC. Its protein is CSVPGGYPYEQYF.

In its sample, this clone was seen a few times. This rearrangement joins TRBV11-2 to TRBJ2-7; 10 bases are a match to TRBD1. The CDR3 runs to 14 residues. Germline CDR1 is SGHAT and CDR2 is FQNNGV. The V gene end was trimmed by 3 bases and the J gene end by 2 bases; junction bases not matched to a gene: 1. In DNA form, the CDR3 reads TGTGCCAGCAGCTTTGGGACAGGGGCCTACGAGCAGTACTTC. The encoded protein is CASSFGTGAYEQYF.

V gene TRBV4-2 combines with J gene TRBJ2-2; 8 bases fit TRBD2. From germline, CDR1 is LGHNA and CDR2 YNFKEQ. V was pared by 7 bases and J by 3 bases, with 7 bases of the junction left unmatched. CDR3 length equals 15 residues. In DNA form, the CDR3 reads TGTGCCAGCAACACCCTAGCGGGCCACACCGGGGAGCTGTTTTTT. Protein sequence: CASNTLAGHTGELFF.

This clone appeared a few times. This rearrangement joins TRBV7-2 to TRBJ1-6; weak D call: TRBD1 (5 bases). Trimming took 8 bases from V and 5 from J, leaving 13 bases between them. The germline V gene has CDR1 SGHTA and CDR2 FQGNSA. This CDR3 is 14 amino acids long. CDR3 coding DNA: TGTGCCAGCGGATGGACACAAGATAATTCACCCCTCCACTTT. It is translated as CASGWTQDNSPLHF.

Only a few counts were recorded for this clone. J is TRBJ1-5 and V is TRBV6-5; D is unresolved. CDR1 and CDR2 (germline): MNHEY, SVGAGI. The germline V and J ends were trimmed by 6 bases and 7 bases, with 19 bases remaining between them. This CDR3 is built from 15 residues. CDR3 DNA sequence: TGTGCCAGCAGCCCCGACTCGTTTGGCGGGCAGCCCCAGCATTTT. Residues: CASSPDSFGGQPQHF.

By share, this clone ranks as medium-sized (0.01 to 0.1%). J is TRBJ2-6 and V is TRBV15; 9 bases align to TRBD1. The V and J ends lost 5 bases and 0 bases, in that order; junction bases with no gene match: 8. The V gene's germline CDR1 is LNHNV and CDR2 YYDKDF (reference sequence). The CDR3 spans 18 residues. In DNA, the CDR3 is TGTGCCACCAGCGATCACAGGGGGCAGGGCTCTGGGGCCAACGTCCTGACTTTC. Translated, it gives CATSDHRGQGSGANVLTF.

The rearrangement uses TRBV4-1 and TRBJ2-7; possibly TRBD2 for D (6 bases). Germline CDR1 MGHRA, CDR2 YSYEKL. CDR3 length: 14 residues. V was clipped by 0 bases and J by 5 bases, with 11 bases between them. CDR3 in DNA: TGCGCCAGCAGCCAAGAATGGGGGGAAAACGAGCAGTACTTC. It yields the protein CASSQEWGENEQYF.

The rearrangement joins TRBV27 to TRBJ2-7; 7 nucleotides line up with TRBD1. V dropped 6 bases and J dropped 2; count of bases not matched to a gene: 7. The CDR3 has 14 amino acids. The V gene's germline CDR1 is MNHEY and CDR2 SMNVEV (reference sequence). The CDR3 DNA reads as TGTGCCAGCAGACCTCAGGGGGAAACCTACGAGCAGTACTTC. It translates to CASRPQGETYEQYF.

The chain couples TRBV9 to TRBJ2-2, with 10 bases lining up with TRBD1. Germline CDR1 is SGDLS and CDR2 is YYNGEE. This CDR3 contains 15 residues. V lost 4 bases to trimming and J lost 4 bases; unmatched junction nucleotides: 4. CDR3 in amino acids: CASSPGQGSTGELFF. CDR3 in DNA: TGTGCCAGCAGCCCGGGACAGGGGAGCACCGGGGAGCTGTTTTTT.

CDR3 nucleotides: TGCGCCAGCAGCCACAGGGGGGGGGAGCAGTTCTTC. Protein sequence: CASSHRGGEQFF. The genes are TRBV5-1 and TRBJ2-1, with D tentatively TRBD1 (8 bases). The V gene lost 4 bases and the J gene lost 10 bases, with 12 bases spanning the gap. Germline V gives CDR1 SGHRS, CDR2 YFSETQ. The CDR3 runs 12 residues.

This clone was counted a few times. This rearrangement joins TRBV4-1 to TRBJ1-1, with 9 nucleotides matching TRBD1. The CDR3 has 19 residues. V lost 1 base, J lost 7 bases, and 19 bases stayed unmatched. Germline CDR1 reads MGHRA; CDR2 reads YSYEKL. The CDR3 is CASSQGPGQGVGLSNEAFF. DNA of the CDR3: TGCGCCAGCAGCCAAGGTCCGGGACAGGGCGTGGGGTTAAGCAATGAAGCTTTCTTT.

This clone was counted a few times. The chain uses TRBV19 and TRBJ2-1; 7 bases agree with TRBD2. From germline, CDR1 is LNHDA and CDR2 SQIVND (reference sequence). The CDR3 totals 14 residues. V shed 8 bases, J shed 3 bases, and the junction held 7 bases outside the gene matches. The CDR3 coding sequence is TGTGCCAGTGGTCAGCGGGGCCGCTACAATGAGCAGTTCTTC. It translates to CASGQRGRYNEQFF. The full variable domain, with the rest looked up from reference TRBV19 and TRBJ2-1, is DGGITQSPKYLFRKEGQNVTLSCEQNLNHDAMYWYRQDPGQGLRLIYYSQIVNDFQKGDIAEGYSVSREKKESFPLTVTSAQKNPTAFYLCASGQRGRYNEQFFGPGTRLTVL.

This clone was seen more than once but under ten times. The rearrangement uses TRBV11-2 and TRBJ1-1; D gene ambiguous. This CDR3 has 16 residues. Deletions cut 1 base from V and 1 base from J, with 13 bases between. CDR1 is SGHAT, CDR2 FQNNGV, per germline. The CDR3 reads CASSLAKAEGNTEAFF. DNA for the CDR3: TGTGCCAGCAGCTTAGCGAAGGCGGAAGGGAACACTGAAGCTTTCTTT.

The chain joins TRBV4-3 to TRBJ1-1; tentatively, D is TRBD1 (6 bases). CDR3 size: 13 residues. Germline V gene sequence: CDR1 LGHNA, CDR2 YSLEER. The ends were cut back, 3 bases at V and 4 bases at J, with 9 bases in the middle. As DNA, the CDR3 is TGCGCCAGCAGCCAGGGGGCGACCACTGAAGCTTTCTTT. It codes for CASSQGATTEAFF.

The J gene is TRBJ1-4, the V gene TRBV5-4; 9 positions match TRBD1. This CDR3 has 15 amino acids. Germline V gene data show CDR1 as SGHNT and CDR2 as YYREEE (reference sequence). The J segment lost 4 bases and the V segment lost 5 bases, leaving 6 bases of the junction unmatched. The CDR3 protein is CASRDGQGSNEKLFF. The DNA for the CDR3 is TGTGCCAGCAGGGACGGACAGGGGAGTAATGAAAAACTGTTTTTT.

V usage is TRBV6-1 and J usage is TRBJ2-2, with 10 nucleotides matching TRBD1. The V and J ends lost 7 bases and 4 bases, in that order; junction bases with no gene match: 6. Per germline, CDR1 MNHNS and CDR2 SASEGT. The CDR3 covers 15 residues. The CDR3 sequence is CASITRDRGTGELFF. The DNA for the CDR3 is TGTGCCAGCATTACCCGGGACAGGGGCACCGGGGAGCTGTTTTTT.

The V and J genes are TRBV7-9 and TRBJ1-2, with 8 bases identical to TRBD1. CDR1 and CDR2 from the germline V gene are SEHNR and FQNEAQ (reference sequence). V was clipped by 5 bases and J by 6 bases; unmatched bases: 5. CDR3 length: 13 amino acids. CDR3 DNA sequence: TGTGCCAGCAGCACGGGACAGGCCCATGGCTACACCTTC. It yields the protein CASSTGQAHGYTF.

The chain carries TRBV29-1 and TRBJ2-6; the match to TRBD1 covers 10 bases. After removal of 4 bases from V and 3 bases from J, the junction contained 6 bases not matched to a gene. The CDR3 is made up of 16 amino acids. CDR1 and CDR2 from the germline V gene are SQVTM and ANQGSEA. CDR3 in DNA: TGCAGCGTTGGACAGGGGGCGTCATATGGGGCCAACGTCCTGACTTTC. This encodes CSVGQGASYGANVLTF.

In this sample, this clone turned up a few times. The chain has TRBV27 and TRBJ1-2; D remains unclear. From germline, CDR1 is MNHEY and CDR2 SMNVEV (reference sequence). V dropped 4 bases and J dropped 4 bases, with 4 bases sitting between them. CDR3 length: 11 residues. CDR3 nucleotides: TGTGCCAGCAGTTCGGGCTATGGCTACACCTTC. Amino acid sequence: CASSSGYGYTF.

This clone turned up a few times. The V and J genes are TRBV4-3 and TRBJ2-7; D is unclear. CDR1 is LGHNA and CDR2 is YSLEER in the germline V gene. The CDR3 has 14 amino acids. With 0 bases removed from V and 4 bases from J, the gap between germline ends came to 10 bases. This CDR3 reads CASSQELQTYEQYF. As DNA, the CDR3 is TGCGCCAGCAGCCAAGAGTTACAGACGTACGAGCAGTACTTC.

The rearrangement links TRBV29-1 to TRBJ1-1; D possibly corresponds to TRBD1 (5 bases). Germline CDR1 SQVTM, CDR2 ANQGSEA. The CDR3 length is 13 residues. V lost 4 bases to trimming and J lost 4 bases, with 13 bases between them. The CDR3 bases are TGCAGCGTTGGGGGGGACGGGAGCACTGAAGCTTTCTTT. Amino acid sequence: CSVGGDGSTEAFF.

This chain uses TRBV11-3 with TRBJ2-5; TRBD2 is a possible D gene (7 bases). V dropped 2 bases and J dropped 4 bases, with 17 bases sitting between them. Looked up from germline, CDR1 is SGHNT and CDR2 is YENEEA. CDR3 length: 16 residues. As DNA, the CDR3 is TGTGCCAGCAGCTTAACTGGGGGGGGGCCAGCAGAGACCCAGTACTTC. This gives the protein CASSLTGGGPAETQYF. The complete variable domain, with remaining parts taken from reference TRBV11-3 and TRBJ2-5, reads EAGVVQSPRYKIIEKKQPVAFWCNPISGHNTLYWYLQNLGQGPELLIRYENEEAVDDSQLPKDRFSAERLKGVDSTLKIQPAELGDSAVYLCASSLTGGGPAETQYFGPGTRLLVL.

The chain has TRBV2 and TRBJ1-3; TRBD1 is a possible D gene (5 bases). V lost 7 bases and J 4 bases, leaving 5 bases between the germline ends. Germline CDR1 reads SNHLY; CDR2 reads FYNNEI. The CDR3 consists of 11 residues. The CDR3 loop is CASTGGNTIYF. The DNA for the CDR3 is TGTGCCAGCACAGGGGGAAACACCATATATTTT.

The gene calls are TRBV12-5 and TRBJ1-4, with 7 bases fitting TRBD1. Germline V gene lookup returns CDR1 LGHNT and CDR2 FRNRAP. The CDR3 extends over 13 amino acids. Trimming at V came to 9 bases and at J to 5 bases, leaving 6 bases not matched to a gene. The CDR3 nucleotides read TGTGCTAGGCACAGGGGTGCGAATGAAAAACTGTTTTTT. It translates to CARHRGANEKLFF. The full variable domain, its missing parts supplied by reference TRBV12-5 and TRBJ1-4, is DARVTQTPRHKVTEMGQEVTMRCQPILGHNTVFWYRQTMMQGLELLAYFRNRAPLDDSGMPKDRFSAEMPDATLATLKIQPSEPRDSAVYFCARHRGANEKLFFGSGTQLSVL.

This clone was detected a few times. The chain uses TRBV7-2 and TRBJ1-1, with D possibly matching TRBD1 (6 bases). The V end lost 3 bases, the J end lost 4 bases, and 12 bases lay between the germline ends. The CDR3 totals 14 residues. Looked up from germline, CDR1 is SGHTA and CDR2 is FQGNSA. CDR3 bases: TGTGCCAGCAGCTTCGGGGGCGGGGGCACTGAAGCTTTCTTT. Protein product: CASSFGGGGTEAFF. Full variable domain (outside the CDR3, taken from reference TRBV7-2 and TRBJ1-1): GAGVSQSPSNKVTEKGKDVELRCDPISGHTALYWYRQSLGQGLEFLIYFQGNSAPDKSGLPSDRFSAERTGGSVSTLTIQRTQQEDSAVYLCASSFGGGGTEAFFGQGTRLTVV.

The rearrangement joins TRBV5-1 to TRBJ2-3, with TRBD2 matching 13 bases. Per the germline V gene, CDR1 is SGHRS and CDR2 is YFSETQ. The CDR3 is 16 amino acids. Unmatched junction bases numbered 11, after V lost 3 bases and J lost 10 bases. CDR3 nucleotide sequence: TGCGCCAGCAGCTCTACTAGCGGGGGGGCCAGGTCTGCGCAGTATTTT. This gives the protein CASSSTSGGARSAQYF.